These 27 T cell receptor beta chains were all obtained from the same sample, sequenced in a study of cytomegalovirus exposure and HLA in healthy donors. Clones were sequenced by immunoSEQ multiplex PCR, and TCRdb holds only the in-frame ones, with some missing. Of fewer than 150,000 clones listed, around 85% are singletons. The source material was PBMCs. These receptor sequences come from a man in his late teens or twenties in good health and CMV-seropositive.

The gene calls are TRBV2 and TRBJ1-2; D is possibly TRBD1 (6 bases). Trimming shortened V by 8 bases and J by 4 bases, and 14 bases separated the two germline ends. From germline, CDR1 is SNHLY and CDR2 FYNNEI. This CDR3 has 13 residues. The CDR3 DNA is TGTGCCAGCGACGGGGGGGGGCGCTATGGCTACACCTTC. Its translation: CASDGGGRYGYTF.

In its sample, this clone was seen many times. The J gene is TRBJ2-3, the V gene TRBV6-4; 8 positions match TRBD2. CDR1 is MRHNA, CDR2 SNTAGT, per germline. V lost 4 bases, J lost 2 bases, and 2 bases stayed unmatched. The CDR3 consists of 14 residues. The CDR3 DNA reads as TGTGCCAGCAGTGCCGGGGGGGCCACAGATACGCAGTATTTT. Amino acid sequence: CASSAGGATDTQYF.

V gene TRBV19 combines with J gene TRBJ1-5; 8 positions match TRBD1. CDR1 and CDR2 (germline): LNHDA, SQIVND (reference sequence). The CDR3 contains 15 residues. The V and J ends lost 3 bases and 7 bases, in that order; junction bases with no gene match: 8. In DNA form, the CDR3 reads TGTGCCAGTAGTATCTCGACAGGGGTTGGGCAGCCCCAGCATTTT. Translated: CASSISTGVGQPQHF.

This clone was seen a single time. The V call is TRBV5-1, the J call TRBJ1-1; D possibly corresponds to TRBD1 (6 bases). The length of the CDR3 is 14 residues. Germline V gene lookup returns CDR1 SGHRS and CDR2 YFSETQ. V shed 4 bases and J shed 1 base, with 11 bases lying between them. The CDR3 region has the DNA TGCGCCAGCAGCCTGGGACAATCGAACACTGAAGCTTTCTTT. Translation gives CASSLGQSNTEAFF.

The chain employs TRBV11-2 and TRBJ2-7, with D possibly matching TRBD2 (6 bases). The CDR3 spans 14 residues. Deletions cut 1 base from V and 2 bases from J, with 9 bases between. Germline V gene data show CDR1 as SGHAT and CDR2 as FQNNGV. The CDR3 protein is CASSLGRGTYEQYF. CDR3 DNA sequence: TGTGCCAGCAGCTTAGGGCGGGGTACCTACGAGCAGTACTTC. Based on the CDR3 plus reference TRBV11-2 and TRBJ2-7, the full variable domain is EAGVAQSPRYKIIEKRQSVAFWCNPISGHATLYWYQQILGQGPKLLIQFQNNGVVDDSQLPKDRFSAERLKGVDSTLKIQPAKLEDSAVYLCASSLGRGTYEQYFGPGTRLTVT.

This clone came up once. The rearrangement uses TRBV5-1 and TRBJ2-5; no clear D. The CDR3 consists of 15 residues. The V gene lost 3 bases and the J gene lost 4 bases, with 16 bases spanning the gap. Germline values: CDR1 SGHRS, CDR2 YFSETQ. The CDR3 nucleotides read TGCGCCAGCAGCTCGTATGGCCCCGGCGGAGAGACCCAGTACTTC. This sequence encodes CASSSYGPGGETQYF.

The V call is TRBV27, the J call TRBJ1-2, with 7 bases that match TRBD1. V dropped 6 bases and J dropped 1; count of bases not matched to a gene: 5. The CDR3 covers 14 residues. CDR1 is MNHEY, CDR2 SMNVEV, per germline (reference sequence). DNA of the CDR3: TGTGCCAGCAGCCAGGGGGGATTTAACTATGGCTACACCTTC. Its translation is CASSQGGFNYGYTF.

DNA for the CDR3: TGTGCCTGTGTCCCACGGGACAGGGCCTCTTTTCTTCCCTACGAGCAGTACTTC. Its protein is CACVPRDRASFLPYEQYF. This chain connects TRBV30 to TRBJ2-7, with TRBD1 matching over 9 bases. V lost 6 bases, J lost 2 bases, and 20 bases stayed unmatched. Germline CDR1 GTSNPN, CDR2 SVGIG (reference sequence). The CDR3 consists of 18 residues.

This CDR3 reads CASSPRSGGAGNEQFF. The CDR3 region has the DNA TGTGCCAGCAGTCCGCGTAGCGGGGGGGCCGGAAATGAGCAGTTCTTC. The J gene is TRBJ2-1, the V gene TRBV28; 11 positions match TRBD2. With 5 bases clipped from V and 7 bases from J, the junction kept 10 bases outside the gene matches. Germline V gene sequence: CDR1 MDHEN, CDR2 SYDVKM. This CDR3 has 16 residues.

The chain recombines TRBV6-5 with TRBJ2-7; possibly TRBD1 for D (6 bases). Between the trimmed V and J ends, which lost 2 bases and 6 bases, there was a span of 17 bases. CDR3 size: 15 residues. Germline values: CDR1 MNHEY, CDR2 SVGAGI. The CDR3 DNA reads as TGTGCCAGCAGTTACGATGGGGGCAACTCTGTCGAGCAGTACTTC. It codes for CASSYDGGNSVEQYF.

The V and J genes are TRBV5-1 and TRBJ1-1, with D maybe TRBD1 (5 bases). This CDR3 is built from 17 residues. From germline, CDR1 is SGHRS and CDR2 YFSETQ. Trimming shortened V by 1 base and J by 1 base, and 17 bases separated the two germline ends. The CDR3 spells CASSLRRGRGPNTEAFF. The CDR3 DNA is TGCGCCAGCAGCTTGAGGCGGGGAAGGGGACCGAACACTGAAGCTTTCTTT.

The CDR3 sequence is CSAPTSVEQFF. CDR3 nucleotide sequence: TGCAGTGCCCCGACTAGCGTTGAGCAGTTCTTC. This rearrangement joins TRBV20-1 to TRBJ2-1, with 8 bases lining up with TRBD2. The V gene end was trimmed by 6 bases and the J gene end by 9 bases; junction bases not matched to a gene: 4. Germline CDR1 is DFQATT and CDR2 is SNEGSKA (reference sequence). This CDR3 has 11 amino acids.

The chain couples TRBV6-5 to TRBJ1-6; D unresolved. The CDR3 is 15 residues long. V lost 4 bases and J 0 bases, leaving 7 bases between the germline ends. Germline V gene data show CDR1 as MNHEY and CDR2 as SVGAGI. The chain's CDR3 is CASSSLSSYNSPLHF. For the CDR3, the DNA is TGTGCCAGCAGTTCCCTAAGCTCCTATAATTCACCCCTCCACTTT.

V is TRBV2 and J is TRBJ2-3, with D uncertain. This CDR3 is 14 amino acids long. Trimming took 2 bases from V and 1 from J, leaving 7 bases between them. Per germline, CDR1 SNHLY and CDR2 FYNNEI. The CDR3 is CASSELSGTDTQYF. CDR3 nucleotides: TGTGCCAGCAGTGAACTTTCGGGCACAGATACGCAGTATTTT.

The rearrangement uses TRBV19 and TRBJ1-4; the match to TRBD1 covers 9 bases. Trimming at V came to 6 bases and at J to 0 bases, leaving 2 bases not matched to a gene. CDR1 LNHDA and CDR2 SQIVND come from the germline V gene (reference sequence). This CDR3 region has 15 residues. CDR3 bases: TGTGCCAGTAGGGACAGGGGTGCAACTAATGAAAAACTGTTTTTT. This encodes CASRDRGATNEKLFF.

The chain links TRBV7-9 to TRBJ1-1, with D hard to call. Trimming left V 4 bases short and J 4 bases short, with 13 bases between. The CDR3 is 14 amino acids. Germline CDR1 and CDR2: SEHNR and FQNEAQ (reference sequence). The CDR3 loop reads CASSSSVRVTEAFF. The DNA for the CDR3 is TGTGCCAGCAGCTCCAGTGTCCGGGTCACTGAAGCTTTCTTT.

This sequence joins TRBV15 and TRBJ1-1; 11 positions match TRBD1. The CDR3 is 15 residues long. Germline-derived CDR1 and CDR2 are LNHNV and YYDKDF (reference sequence). V shed 5 bases, J shed 8 bases, and the junction held 10 bases outside the gene matches. The CDR3 DNA reads TGTGCCACCAGCCCACGGACAGGGGGCGAGGGGGAAGCTTTCTTT. This gives the protein CATSPRTGGEGEAFF.

A remark on this clone: An end of the junction does not agree with germline; a read error may underlie this. V and J are TRBV19 and TRBJ2-2, with D uncertain. Per germline, CDR1 LNHDA and CDR2 SQIVND (reference sequence). The CDR3 runs 13 residues. The DNA of the CDR3 is TGTGCCAGTAGTATCTTTAACAGCGGGGAGCTGTTTTTT. Its protein product is CASSIFNSGELFF.

V gene TRBV6-6 combines with J gene TRBJ2-5; weak D call: TRBD1 (5 bases). This CDR3 region has 16 residues. V lost 4 bases to trimming and J lost 5 bases, with 20 bases between them. Germline V gene sequence: CDR1 MNHNY, CDR2 SVGAGI (reference sequence). CDR3: CASSSRRSGKTETQYF. As DNA, the CDR3 is TGTGCCAGCAGTTCCCGAAGGTCAGGGAAGACGGAGACCCAGTACTTC.

The rearrangement links TRBV5-1 to TRBJ2-5, with TRBD2 as a possible D gene (6 bases). CDR1 is SGHRS and CDR2 is YFSETQ in the germline V gene. Trimming left V 0 bases short and J 2 bases short, with 17 bases between. CDR3 length: 17 amino acids. The CDR3 protein is CASSLAPRGTAQETQYF. The DNA of the CDR3 is TGCGCCAGCAGCTTGGCACCCCGGGGGACGGCACAAGAGACCCAGTACTTC.

The CDR3: CASNLDRGRQYF. The CDR3 DNA reads TGTGCCAGCAACTTAGACAGGGGAAGGCAGTACTTC. This chain links TRBV5-6 with TRBJ2-7; 8 bases are shared with TRBD1. CDR1 and CDR2 (germline): SGHDT, YYEEEE. The CDR3 sequence is 12 residues long. The V gene end was trimmed by 6 bases and the J gene end by 9 bases; junction bases not matched to a gene: 8.

Only a few counts were recorded for this clone. The chain recombines TRBV5-1 with TRBJ2-7, with 7 bases lining up with TRBD1. The length of the CDR3 is 15 residues. Trimming took 5 bases from V and 4 from J; bases not matched to a gene: 12. Germline-derived CDR1 and CDR2 are SGHRS and YFSETQ. The chain's CDR3 is CASRQAGTESYEQYF. CDR3 nucleotides: TGCGCCAGCAGGCAAGCCGGGACAGAGTCGTACGAGCAGTACTTC.

J is TRBJ1-6 and V is TRBV6-5, with TRBD1 matching over 10 bases. The CDR3 spans 13 residues. The ends lost 8 bases at V and 9 bases at J; junction bases unmatched: 4. CDR1 and CDR2 (germline): MNHEY, SVGAGI. For the CDR3, the DNA is TGTGCCAGCCACGGACAGGGGGTTTCACCCCTCCACTTT. The encoded protein is CASHGQGVSPLHF.

The chain couples TRBV7-9 to TRBJ2-3, with 7 bases matching TRBD1. CDR1 is SEHNR, CDR2 FQNEAQ, per germline (reference sequence). The CDR3 sequence is 14 residues long. The trim removed 7 bases at V and 1 base at J, leaving 5 bases unmatched. CDR3 sequence (DNA): TGTGCCAGCACCGACAGGGCGCGCACAGATACGCAGTATTTT. Its translation is CASTDRARTDTQYF.

The chain is built from TRBV5-6 and TRBJ1-5, with TRBD1 matching 7 bases. V gave up 3 bases and J gave up 4 bases; unmatched junction bases: 4. Germline CDR1 is SGHDT and CDR2 is YYEEEE. This CDR3 comprises 14 residues. The chain's CDR3 is CASSWGTENQPQHF. Written as DNA, the CDR3 is TGTGCCAGCAGCTGGGGGACAGAGAATCAGCCCCAGCATTTT.

Concerning this clone: Other DNA sequences within the sample encode an identical CDR3. The chain carries TRBV19 and TRBJ1-5; D not certain. CDR1 and CDR2 (germline): LNHDA, SQIVND (reference sequence). V was pared by 2 bases and J by 4 bases, with 6 bases between. The CDR3 totals 13 residues. The CDR3 DNA follows: TGTGCCAGTAGTATAACGGGTAATCAGCCCCAGCATTTT. Translated, it gives CASSITGNQPQHF. Using reference TRBV19 and TRBJ1-5 for the parts outside the CDR3, the full variable domain is DGGITQSPKYLFRKEGQNVTLSCEQNLNHDAMYWYRQDPGQGLRLIYYSQIVNDFQKGDIAEGYSVSREKKESFPLTVTSAQKNPTAFYLCASSITGNQPQHFGDGTRLSIL.

The V call is TRBV5-1, the J call TRBJ2-5, with 9 bases aligning to TRBD1. V lost 8 bases to trimming and J lost 3 bases; unmatched junction nucleotides: 8. Germline CDR1 and CDR2: SGHRS and YFSETQ. The CDR3 extends over 14 amino acids. CDR3 nucleotides: TGCGCCAGTTTTTTGGACAGGGGTGAAGAGACCCAGTACTTC. It yields the protein CASFLDRGEETQYF.